This T cell receptor beta chain was retrieved from a study of blood T cells in healthy people across ages (dated by TCRdb to 2013 to 2016). Background for the entire study: In model experiments, template switching captured roughly one uniquely barcoded TCR beta cDNA molecule for every two T cells. Using deep sequencing normalized with unique cDNA molecular identifiers, the study measured how TCR beta repertoire diversity changes with age. The donors were split into four age groups: young (average 16 years), middle-aged (over 35), aged (more than 55) and long-lived (82). To avoid experimental bias, donors of different ages were spread randomly across the sequencing lanes. Using the same blood draw, the study looked at two additional independent replicas of 1 million unique cDNA reads for two donors, one aged 18 to 29 and the other aged 80 or older. Results the study describes overall, beyond this receptor: There was a strong correlation between observed TCR beta diversity and the percentage of naive T cells measured by flow cytometry. Because donor CMV infection status was unknown, age-related changes in expanded clonotypes were potentially confounded. Estimates of total diversity from one million sequenced T cells were regarded as lower bounds and underestimates. Compared with the aged group, more naive CD4+ T cells, fewer expanded clones and increased TCR diversity were shown by the long-lived group, suggesting age selection. As age increased, observed TCR beta diversity per million T cells dropped in a roughly linear way, and a significant reduction was already evident by age 40. Conclusive comparison of naive and antigen-experienced compartments was prevented by the profiling of bulk unsorted PBMCs.

Receptor amplification or capture employed 5' RACE. Sequencing was performed on an Illumina HiSeq 2500. A second 7 to 11 cycle PCR used a sample-barcoded 5' primer and a J-beta primer mix. A template-switch 5' adaptor carrying 12 random nucleotides introduced a unique molecular identifier onto each TCR beta cDNA molecule. Each sample yielded at least 2.5 million CDR3-containing paired-end reads. First-strand cDNA was synthesized from all RNA with the Mint cDNA synthesis kit, primed by a TRBC-specific oligonucleotide. After uracil-DNA glycosylase treatment, a first 18-cycle PCR used universal primers M1SS and BC2_uni_R on all cDNA. The paper's data handling went like this. Normalization of each sample was performed by random selection of 1 million high-quality reads, each carrying a distinct molecular identifier. Reads with shared molecular identifiers were discarded instead of being binned into consensus sequences. MiTCR, with a Q25 quality threshold and the strictest error-elimination algorithm, was used for CDR3 identification, clonotype clustering and error correction. A nonparametric unseen species model with Euler transformation was used to estimate a lower bound on total TCR beta diversity. The public reads were run again by TCRdb, first through fastp at Q25 and then through MiXCR, and only productive beta chains were kept. Each entry merges the rows of one CDR3 protein and shows their most common DNA and genes. The V and J calls come from TCRdb's annotation, not from the publication. This sample is represented by approximately 800,000 distinct CDR3 sequences; about half of them were singletons. The ten largest make up 15% to 20% of the sample.

In the case of this clonotype: The target of this receptor is not known. No much larger clonotype is one base removed from it; base qualities were not supplied.

Systemically healthy Caucasian individuals from Russia, some 38 in total and aged about 6 to 90 years, were included as donors. Each donor gave ten milliliters of peripheral blood, collected into EDTA-treated Vacutainer tubes. Ficoll-Paque density-gradient centrifugation was used to isolate PBMCs, with at least 7 million obtained per sample. Total RNA, at least 6 micrograms per sample, was extracted from PBMCs with Trizol reagent. The percentages of naive CD45RAhigh/CD27high T cells were determined by flow cytometry on a PBMC aliquot from every donor. V is reduced by 0 bases and J by 1 base, leaving a spacing of 9 bases between them. Inclusive of the bounding cysteine and phenylalanine, the CDR3 is 15 residues long. The sequence is cut down to CDR3 DNA, 45 bases in frame from base 1.

The chain couples TRBV12-3 or TRBV12-4 to TRBJ1-1; the D gene is not confidently resolved. This TCR was recovered from a man older than 75 in good health. Sequences were obtained from blood. In nucleotides, the sequence is TGTGCCAGCAGTTTAGCGCTGAGGAAGAACACTGAAGCTTTCTTT. The encoded protein is CASSLALRKNTEAFF.